The 8 T cell receptor beta chains below all came from one sample that was sequenced in a study of Ad26.COV2.S vaccination and SARS-CoV-2 variants. Stated treatment: over 15 received Ad26.COV2.S at low or high dose, single or two shots; about 5 received placebo; per-sample allocation not given. Sampling occurred on day 63 after the first vaccine or placebo injection. The repertoire was sequenced with immunoSEQ multiplex PCR; TCRdb's copy has only in-frame clones and lacks some. The sample lists about 480,000 clones; roughly 89% were seen once. The starting material was peripheral blood, obtained in a trial of Ad26.COV2.S vaccine versus placebo. These receptors all stem from a person aged 18-65 years who received the Ad26.COV2.S COVID-19 vaccine or a placebo.

The rearrangement links TRBV11-2 to TRBJ2-5, with a weak D call TRBD2 (6 bases). CDR3 length equals 19 residues. Germline-derived CDR1 and CDR2 are SGHAT and FQNNGV. The V end lost 3 bases, the J end lost 0 bases, and 23 bases lay between the germline ends. The CDR3 DNA is TGTGCCAGCAGCTTTCCTCGGGACTTTAGCAGGGAGGACCAAGAGACCCAGTACTTC. Amino acids: CASSFPRDFSREDQETQYF.

This clone was observed once. V gene TRBV7-2 combines with J gene TRBJ1-3, with unresolved D. Looked up from germline, CDR1 is SGHTA and CDR2 is FQGNSA. The length of the CDR3 is 14 residues. V was cut by 7 bases and J by 4 bases, with 14 bases left in between. CDR3: CASNFGFPGNTIYF. The DNA for the CDR3 is TGTGCCAGCAACTTCGGGTTTCCCGGAAACACCATATATTTT.

Notes on this clone: Other DNA variants within this sample encode the same CDR3. J is TRBJ2-7 and V is TRBV6-5; 11 bases align to TRBD2. V trimming: 5 bases; J trimming: 2 bases; junction bases outside the gene matches: 5. This CDR3 has 15 amino acids. The germline CDR1 and CDR2 sequences are MNHEY and SVGAGI. The CDR3 bases are TGTGCCAGCAGTCGCGGACTAGCGGGTACCTACGAGCAGTACTTC. Translating it yields CASSRGLAGTYEQYF.

V and J are TRBV10-3 and TRBJ2-1; 9 bases are shared with TRBD2. The CDR3 contains 14 residues. CDR1 is ENHRY, CDR2 SYGVKD, per germline. The J segment lost 7 bases and the V segment lost 6 bases, leaving 7 bases of the junction unmatched. CDR3 coding DNA: TGTGCCATCAGATTTAGCGGGAGTTGGAATGAGCAGTTCTTC. Translation gives CAIRFSGSWNEQFF.

This rearrangement joins TRBV30 to TRBJ1-1, with D possibly matching TRBD1 (5 bases). Looked up from germline, CDR1 is GTSNPN and CDR2 is SVGIG (reference sequence). The CDR3 contains 14 residues. V lost 5 bases to trimming and J lost 1 base, with 14 bases between them. Here the CDR3 DNA reads TGTGCCTGGGCGCTGTTGGGGGGGAACACTGAAGCTTTCTTT. As protein: CAWALLGGNTEAFF.

This chain links TRBV7-9 with TRBJ2-4; D is undetermined. The CDR3 length is 14 residues. Germline CDR1 reads SEHNR; CDR2 reads FQNEAQ (reference sequence). V shed 1 base and J shed 0 bases, with 4 bases lying between them. In DNA, the CDR3 is TGTGCCAGCAGCTTAGGGGGAGCCAAAAACATTCAGTACTTC. Its translation is CASSLGGAKNIQYF.

The chain links TRBV18 to TRBJ2-1, with D perhaps given as TRBD1 or TRBD2 (5 bases each). Trimming pared 2 bases from V and 0 bases from J, leaving 14 bases between. The CDR3 is 17 amino acids. Germline CDR1 is KGHSH and CDR2 is LQKENI. The CDR3 region is CASSPGTGWVSYNEQFF. DNA of the CDR3: TGTGCCAGCTCACCAGGGACGGGCTGGGTCTCCTACAATGAGCAGTTCTTC.

The genes are TRBV15 and TRBJ2-3; D remains ambiguous. This CDR3 is 13 amino acids long. The V end was cut by 2 bases, the J end by 3 bases, with 6 bases between. CDR1 LNHNV and CDR2 YYDKDF come from the germline V gene (reference sequence). The CDR3 loop reads CATSRLRTDTQYF. CDR3 coding DNA: TGTGCCACCAGCAGATTAAGGACAGATACGCAGTATTTT.